The 13 T cell receptor beta chains presented below share a single source sample, sequenced in a study of cytomegalovirus exposure and HLA in healthy donors. This PCR relied on a set of 60 Vbeta primers and 13 Jbeta primers. Generated by immunoSEQ multiplex PCR, the TCRdb table keeps only in-frame clones and is missing some. The sample yields about 140,000 clones, approximately 73% seen once. The specimen sequenced was PBMCs. The receptors originated from a human donor in good health.

The chain joins TRBV29-1 to TRBJ1-1; D is possibly TRBD1 (6 bases). Trimming left V 4 bases short and J 1 base short, with 10 bases between. This CDR3 is 13 amino acids long. Germline CDR1 is SQVTM and CDR2 is ANQGSEA. CDR3: CSVAGAKNTEAFF. CDR3 in DNA: TGCAGCGTTGCAGGGGCCAAGAACACTGAAGCTTTCTTT.

The CDR3 loop is CASSRTGRNSPLHF. The CDR3 coding sequence is TGTGCCAGCAGTAGGACAGGGAGGAATTCACCCCTCCACTTT. V and J are TRBV6-1 and TRBJ1-6; 8 bases are a match to TRBD1. Germline V lookup: CDR1 MNHNS, CDR2 SASEGT. CDR3 length: 14 residues. V lost 5 bases and J lost 7; bases outside the gene matches: 4.

This clone is a singleton in its sample. The V call is TRBV7-9, the J call TRBJ2-5, with 8 positions matching TRBD2. Looked up from germline, CDR1 is SEHNR and CDR2 is FQNEAQ (reference sequence). J lost 5 bases, V lost 1 base, and 9 bases had no gene match. This CDR3 is built from 16 residues. The CDR3 region has the DNA TGTGCCAGCAGCTTAGTGCATGCGGGAGGCGGCGAGACCCAGTACTTC. Its translation is CASSLVHAGGGETQYF.

The chain recombines TRBV13 with TRBJ1-4; the match to TRBD1 covers 9 bases. J gave up 8 bases and V 4 bases, and 8 bases lay outside the gene matches. The length of the CDR3 is 15 residues. Germline loops: CDR1 PRHDT, CDR2 FYEKMQ (reference sequence). The DNA for the CDR3 is TGTGCCAGCAGCTCGACAGGGGGAGACCAGGAAAAACTGTTTTTT. Its protein is CASSSTGGDQEKLFF.

The chain joins TRBV5-1 to TRBJ2-3; 8 nucleotides line up with TRBD2. Germline values: CDR1 SGHRS, CDR2 YFSETQ. The ends lost 4 bases at V and 2 bases at J; junction bases unmatched: 6. The CDR3 contains 15 residues. In DNA form, the CDR3 reads TGCGCCAGCAGCCCAAGCGGGAGACCCACAGATACGCAGTATTTT. Translation gives CASSPSGRPTDTQYF. The full variable domain, rest sourced from reference TRBV5-1 and TRBJ2-3, is KAGVTQTPRYLIKTRGQQVTLSCSPISGHRSVSWYQQTPGQGLQFLFEYFSETQRNKGNFPGRFSGRQFSNSRSEMNVSTLELGDSALYLCASSPSGRPTDTQYFGPGTRLTVL.

This rearrangement joins TRBV11-3 to TRBJ2-1; D is possibly TRBD1 (6 bases). Germline CDR1 reads SGHNT; CDR2 reads YENEEA. This CDR3 contains 13 residues. V was cut by 3 bases and J by 6 bases, with 9 bases left in between. This CDR3 reads CASSFRGSNEQFF. The DNA for the CDR3 is TGTGCCAGCAGCTTCAGGGGATCCAATGAGCAGTTCTTC.

The rearrangement links TRBV5-1 to TRBJ1-1; the D gene is possibly TRBD1 (6 bases). The CDR3 is 13 amino acids. Germline V gene lookup returns CDR1 SGHRS and CDR2 YFSETQ. V was clipped by 3 bases and J by 7 bases, with 13 bases between them. The DNA of the CDR3 is TGCGCCAGCAGCTCCCAACAGGGAAGTGAAGCTTTCTTT. Its protein is CASSSQQGSEAFF.

The chain employs TRBV7-9 and TRBJ1-4; unclear D gene. The CDR3 totals 15 residues. Germline V gives CDR1 SEHNR, CDR2 FQNEAQ (reference sequence). V dropped 5 bases and J dropped 6 bases, with 16 bases sitting between them. This CDR3 reads CASSPQEALYEKLFF. The CDR3 nucleotides are TGTGCCAGCAGCCCCCAAGAGGCGCTGTATGAAAAACTGTTTTTT.

This rearrangement joins TRBV7-9 to TRBJ1-1, with D possibly TRBD1 on 6 matching bases. The germline V gene encodes CDR1 SEHNR and CDR2 FQNEAQ (reference sequence). Trimming pared 1 base from V and 6 bases from J, leaving 15 bases between. The CDR3 has 15 amino acids. In nucleotides, the CDR3 is TGTGCCAGCAGCTTAGTGGTACAGGGCCAGGCTGAAGCTTTCTTT. Translating gives CASSLVVQGQAEAFF.

The count of this clone is one. J is TRBJ2-3 and V is TRBV5-4; 7 bases match TRBD1. Germline-derived CDR1 and CDR2 are SGHNT and YYREEE (reference sequence). This CDR3 has 14 residues. V was clipped by 3 bases and J by 1 base; unmatched bases: 2. DNA of the CDR3: TGTGCCAGCAGCTCGACAGGGCGCACAGATACGCAGTATTTT. It yields the protein CASSSTGRTDTQYF.

The chain uses TRBV11-3 and TRBJ2-5; 10 bases are a match to TRBD2. V was clipped by 4 bases and J by 2 bases; unmatched bases: 10. The germline V gene has CDR1 SGHNT and CDR2 YENEEA. The CDR3 is made up of 17 amino acids. CDR3 coding DNA: TGTGCCAGCAGCTCCCCGAGAGGAGCGGGAGGGCAAGAGACCCAGTACTTC. Residues: CASSSPRGAGGQETQYF.

This rearrangement joins TRBV7-6 to TRBJ2-1; weak D call: TRBD2 (5 bases). V was clipped by 5 bases and J by 8 bases, with 16 bases between them. The CDR3 extends over 14 amino acids. Germline CDR1 is SGHVS and CDR2 is FNYEAQ. CDR3 DNA: TGTGCCAGCAGCCCCTCGGACTCGACACATGAGCAGTTCTTC. Translating gives CASSPSDSTHEQFF.

The V and J genes are TRBV5-1 and TRBJ1-3; 9 bases line up with TRBD1. V lost 0 bases to trimming and J lost 3 bases; unmatched junction nucleotides: 4. This CDR3 has 16 residues. The germline CDR1 and CDR2 sequences are SGHRS and YFSETQ. The CDR3 DNA sequence: TGCGCCAGCAGCTTGGCCGGGACAGGGTTTGGAAACACCATATATTTT. Protein: CASSLAGTGFGNTIYF.